This is a list of T cell receptor beta chains from one sample in a study of cytomegalovirus exposure and HLA in healthy donors. Clones were sequenced by immunoSEQ multiplex PCR, and TCRdb holds only the in-frame ones, with some missing. This table has roughly 120,000 clones, around 70% appearing once. Sequencing was done on a sample of PBMCs. The receptors were gathered from a woman in her 40s in good health and CMV-seropositive. CDR3s include the opening cysteine and the closing phenylalanine or tryptophan. D genes are given only for firm matches. Size values are once, few and many counts, or a class for expanded clones, and some rows have none.

V	size	D	J	length	CDR3	DNA
TRBV7-2	few	TRBD1	TRBJ2-5	13	CASSGDRGETQYF	TGTGCCAGCAGTGGCGACAGGGGAGAGACCCAGTACTTC
TRBV28	-	-	TRBJ2-7	13	CASSLSGLYEQYF	TGTGCCAGCAGTCTTAGCGGACTCTACGAGCAGTACTTC
TRBV7-2	-	TRBD2	TRBJ2-3	16	CASSSRLAGGMDTQYF	TGTGCCAGCAGCTCGAGACTAGCGGGAGGGATGGATACGCAGTATTTT
TRBV29-1	few	-	TRBJ1-1	13	CSVPGGAALKAFF	TGCAGCGTACCCGGGGGGGCTGCCTTGAAGGCTTTCTTT
TRBV6-5	few	-	TRBJ2-6	15	CASRGRTAGANVLTF	TGTGCCAGCAGGGGAAGGACAGCTGGGGCCAACGTCCTGACTTTC
TRBV2	-	TRBD1	TRBJ2-7	13	CASRRTGTYEQYF	TGTGCCAGCAGACGGACAGGGACCTACGAGCAGTACTTC
TRBV10-3	once	-	TRBJ1-2	13	CAISGEGMGGYTF	TGTGCCATCAGTGGTGAGGGAATGGGGGGCTACACCTTC
TRBV5-6	-	-	TRBJ2-7	14	CASSLGQDLIEQYF	TGTGCCAGCAGCTTGGGACAGGATTTAATCGAGCAGTACTTC
TRBV6-1	-	-	TRBJ1-5	16	CASSEGTAYSNQPQHF	TGTGCCAGCAGTGAAGGGACAGCGTATAGCAATCAGCCCCAGCATTTT
TRBV28	-	TRBD1	TRBJ2-1	16	CASSILGQGRYNEQFF	TGTGCCAGCAGTATCCTAGGACAGGGACGGTACAATGAGCAGTTCTTC
TRBV4-2	-	TRBD1	TRBJ2-7	15	CASSVPGTGGPEQYF	TGTGCCAGCAGCGTCCCCGGGACAGGGGGCCCCGAGCAGTACTTC
TRBV28	-	TRBD1	TRBJ1-3	16	CASSLAGQGTGNTIYF	TGTGCCAGCAGTTTAGCGGGACAGGGAACTGGAAACACCATATATTTT
TRBV6-6	-	TRBD1	TRBJ1-5	15	CASSFRQGGDQPQHF	TGTGCCAGCAGCTTCCGACAGGGGGGGGATCAGCCCCAGCATTTT
TRBV18	few	-	TRBJ1-1	16	CASSLQGSGLNTEAFF	TGTGCCAGCTCACTTCAAGGGTCAGGGCTGAACACTGAAGCTTTCTTT
TRBV27	-	TRBD1	TRBJ1-1	14	CASSLRQGDTEAFF	TGTGCCAGCAGTTTAAGACAGGGAGACACTGAAGCTTTCTTT
TRBV27	-	-	TRBJ1-1	15	CASSPLDYGFEMAFF	TGTGCCAGCAGCCCTCTGGACTACGGATTTGAAATGGCTTTCTTT
TRBV18	-	TRBD2	TRBJ2-1	16	CASSPMPSGTYNEQFF	TGTGCCAGCTCACCAATGCCCAGCGGGACCTACAATGAGCAGTTCTTC